The text below deals with one TCR beta chain. Original analysis: Estimated nucleated cell counts came from reference gene primer amplification. TCRdb's table, derived via immunoSEQ multiplex PCR, lists solely in-frame clones and lacks some. V, J and clone size are those of that table, while D and trimming were read from the DNA. The profile shows approximately 460,000 clones, 89% of them singletons. This entry comes from a study of blood T cell repertoires in COVID-19. Study as a whole: The United States, Italy and Spain were the sources of the acute and convalescent COVID-19 samples.

The CDR3 covers 15 residues. Trimming cost V 3 bases and J 3 bases, with 12 bases left between them. Per the germline V gene, CDR1 is SGHNT and CDR2 is YENEEA. Seattle enrolled patients during active infection and tracked them longitudinally. V gene TRBV11-3 combines with J gene TRBJ2-1; TRBD2 might be the D (5 bases). Source material: peripheral blood. The receptor was derived from a young man with COVID-19, enrolled during active disease. CDR3 nucleotides: TGTGCCAGCAGCTTCACCGGGGAGATCTACAATGAGCAGTTCTTC. Protein sequence: CASSFTGEIYNEQFF.